One and the same sample provided the 13 T cell receptor beta chains below, sequenced in a study of T cell responses to AZD1222 COVID-19 vaccine. Profiled with immunoSEQ multiplex PCR; TCRdb holds only in-frame clones, not every one. Of some 130,000 clones in the sample, roughly 89% were seen once. The sequencing used peripheral blood, collected on day 0 of AZD1222 vaccination. All receptors come from an adult in good health.

The chain joins TRBV6-5 to TRBJ2-1, with a tentative D call TRBD2 (6 bases). V lost 7 bases to trimming and J lost 7 bases, with 17 bases between them. Germline CDR1 reads MNHEY; CDR2 reads SVGAGI. This CDR3 comprises 14 residues. DNA of the CDR3: TGTGCCAGCACGCGGGAAAGGAGGGGTAATGAGCAGTTCTTC. Translated, it gives CASTRERRGNEQFF.

In this sample, this clone turned up once. The chain couples TRBV25-1 to TRBJ2-7; 14 bases are shared with TRBD2. The CDR3 length is 15 residues. Trimming at V came to 7 bases and at J to 3 bases, leaving 5 bases not matched to a gene. The germline V gene has CDR1 MGHDK and CDR2 SYGVNS. The CDR3 here is CASTSTSGGDYEQYF. Written as DNA, the CDR3 is TGTGCCAGCACCTCGACTAGCGGGGGGGACTACGAGCAGTACTTC.

The chain employs TRBV10-3 and TRBJ2-7; D not certain. Germline lookup yields CDR1 ENHRY and CDR2 SYGVKD. The CDR3 covers 11 residues. Trimming took 11 bases from V and 2 from J, leaving 10 bases between them. CDR3 amino acids: CASSSTYEQYF. DNA for the CDR3: TGTGCCTCCTCTAGTACCTACGAGCAGTACTTC.

This clone came up once. The chain recombines TRBV28 with TRBJ1-1; D unresolved. Trimming pared 3 bases from V and 7 bases from J, leaving 6 bases between. Germline-derived CDR1 and CDR2 are MDHEN and SYDVKM. This CDR3 has 11 residues. The CDR3, as DNA: TGTGCCAGCAGTTTGGGTGGTGAAGCTTTCTTT. Its protein is CASSLGGEAFF. Together with reference TRBV28 and TRBJ1-1, the CDR3 gives the full variable domain: DVKVTQSSRYLVKRTGEKVFLECVQDMDHENMFWYRQDPGLGLRLIYFSYDVKMKEKGDIPEGYSVSREKKERFSLILESASTNQTSMYLCASSLGGEAFFGQGTRLTVV.

This clone was seen more than once but under ten times. The chain recombines TRBV30 with TRBJ1-1; possible D gene TRBD1, 5 bases. Trimming took 2 bases from V and 0 from J, leaving 10 bases between them. This CDR3 has 14 amino acids. Germline-derived CDR1 and CDR2 are GTSNPN and SVGIG (reference sequence). DNA of the CDR3: TGTGCCTGGAGTATTGGGACGGTGAACACTGAAGCTTTCTTT. Protein sequence: CAWSIGTVNTEAFF.

The V and J genes are TRBV7-8 and TRBJ2-1, with 7 bases fitting TRBD1. Looked up from germline, CDR1 is SGHVS and CDR2 is FQNEAQ. V shed 4 bases, J shed 3 bases, and the junction held 3 bases outside the gene matches. This CDR3 comprises 14 residues. This chain's CDR3 is CASSYRGDYNEQFF. The DNA of the CDR3 is TGTGCCAGCAGCTACAGGGGAGACTACAATGAGCAGTTCTTC. The complete variable domain, with remaining parts taken from reference TRBV7-8 and TRBJ2-1, reads GAGVSQSPRYKVAKRGQDVALRCDPISGHVSLFWYQQALGQGPEFLTYFQNEAQLDKSGLPSDRFFAERPEGSVSTLKIQRTQQEDSAVYLCASSYRGDYNEQFFGPGTRLTVL.

V usage is TRBV19 and J usage is TRBJ2-7; the D gene could be TRBD1 or TRBD2 (5 bases each). The V end was cut by 5 bases, the J end by 3 bases, with 11 bases between. There are 13 residues in the CDR3. Per germline, CDR1 LNHDA and CDR2 SQIVND (reference sequence). CDR3 loop: CASSRDPDYEQYF. CDR3 bases: TGTGCCAGTAGTCGGGACCCGGACTACGAGCAGTACTTC.

V and J are TRBV4-1 and TRBJ1-3, with D perhaps matching TRBD1 (5 bases). The germline V and J ends were trimmed by 2 bases and 4 bases, with 12 bases remaining between them. Germline values: CDR1 MGHRA, CDR2 YSYEKL. CDR3 length: 15 amino acids. The CDR3 DNA is TGCGCCAGCAGCCAACCTTGGACAACCGGAAACACCATATATTTT. It encodes CASSQPWTTGNTIYF.

The genes are TRBV2 and TRBJ1-5, with D possibly matching TRBD1 (5 bases). The germline V gene has CDR1 SNHLY and CDR2 FYNNEI. The CDR3 has 14 amino acids. V lost 8 bases, J lost 3 bases, and 14 bases lay in between. The CDR3 bases are TGTGCCAGCGACCGGGACCGAAACAATCAGCCCCAGCATTTT. It codes for CASDRDRNNQPQHF. Together with reference TRBV2 and TRBJ1-5, the CDR3 gives the full variable domain: EPEVTQTPSHQVTQMGQEVILRCVPISNHLYFYWYRQILGQKVEFLVSFYNNEISEKSEIFDDQFSVERPDGSNFTLKIRSTKLEDSAMYFCASDRDRNNQPQHFGDGTRLSIL.

The CDR3 DNA reads as TGTGCCAGCAGCTTCGGGGGCGACGCCTATAGCAATCAGCCCCAGCATTTT. Protein: CASSFGGDAYSNQPQHF. V and J are TRBV7-9 and TRBJ1-5, with D possibly TRBD1 on 6 matching bases. V was trimmed by 3 bases and J by 0 bases, leaving 15 bases between them. Germline CDR1 and CDR2: SEHNR and FQNEAQ (reference sequence). This CDR3 spans 17 amino acids.

A remark on this clone: Distinct nucleotide sequences in the sample also encode this CDR3. This rearrangement joins TRBV6-5 to TRBJ1-2, with D hard to call. The germline V gene encodes CDR1 MNHEY and CDR2 SVGAGI. CDR3 size: 13 residues. Between the trimmed V and J ends, which lost 5 bases and 5 bases, there was a span of 12 bases. CDR3: CASSPQAGYGYTF. The CDR3 DNA sequence: TGTGCCAGCAGTCCCCAAGCCGGGTATGGCTACACCTTC.

This clone was found once. The chain is built from TRBV9 and TRBJ1-2, with D possibly matching TRBD1 (5 bases). Germline V gene data show CDR1 as SGDLS and CDR2 as YYNGEE. This CDR3 is built from 11 residues. Trimming shortened V by 4 bases and J by 8 bases, and 9 bases separated the two germline ends. DNA for the CDR3: TGTGCCAGCAGCTCCCGGGGGGGCTACACCTTC. It encodes CASSSRGGYTF. The complete variable domain, with remaining parts taken from reference TRBV9 and TRBJ1-2, reads DSGVTQTPKHLITATGQRVTLRCSPRSGDLSVYWYQQSLDQGLQFLIQYYNGEERAKGNILERFSAQQFPDLHSELNLSSLELGDSALYFCASSSRGGYTFGSGTRLTVV.

The rearrangement joins TRBV4-3 to TRBJ1-1; 8 bases line up with TRBD1. From germline, CDR1 is LGHNA and CDR2 YSLEER. V gave up 0 bases and J gave up 11 bases; unmatched junction bases: 5. This CDR3 region has 13 residues. The CDR3 spells CASSQEGQGAAFF. The CDR3 region has the DNA TGCGCCAGCAGCCAAGAAGGGCAGGGGGCCGCTTTCTTT.